This TCR beta chain emerged from a study of early T cells in non-severe SARS-CoV-2 infection. Overall study context: Sequencing input comprised bulk RNA from unsorted whole blood; chain pairing was not available. Findings and limits, study-wide: The study's VDJdb matching favored anti-spike CD8 responses and missed private and CD4 specificities.

This clonotype has only a few counts. Its matching antigen is unknown. The TCR library protocol attached unique molecular identifiers to the individual cDNA molecules. TCRdb analysed the 5' RACE reads with MiXCR anew, one entry per CDR3 protein. Of 60,000 to 65,000 distinct CDR3 sequences listed, 7.5% to 9% are singletons. This TCR was sampled from an adult who was a healthcare worker with PCR-confirmed SARS-CoV-2 infection or an uninfected control (not recorded which). This specimen consisted of whole blood, obtained at baseline.

The CDR3 sequence: CASSSTTTGWDIQYF. The CDR3 DNA is TGTGCCAGCAGCTCGACAACGACGGGCTGGGACATTCAGTACTTC. The rearrangement uses TRBV7-9 and TRBJ2-4; D uncertain. Germline V gene sequence: CDR1 SEHNR, CDR2 FQNEAQ (reference sequence). The V and J ends lost 4 bases and 8 bases respectively, with 18 bases between them. CDR3 length equals 15 residues. The variable domain in full, with the rest retrieved from reference TRBV7-9 and TRBJ2-4, is DTGVSQNPRHKITKRGQNVTFRCDPISEHNRLYWYRQTLGQGPEFLTYFQNEAQLEKSRLLSDRFSAERPKGSFSTLEIQRTEQGDSAMYLCASSSTTTGWDIQYFGAGTRLSVL.